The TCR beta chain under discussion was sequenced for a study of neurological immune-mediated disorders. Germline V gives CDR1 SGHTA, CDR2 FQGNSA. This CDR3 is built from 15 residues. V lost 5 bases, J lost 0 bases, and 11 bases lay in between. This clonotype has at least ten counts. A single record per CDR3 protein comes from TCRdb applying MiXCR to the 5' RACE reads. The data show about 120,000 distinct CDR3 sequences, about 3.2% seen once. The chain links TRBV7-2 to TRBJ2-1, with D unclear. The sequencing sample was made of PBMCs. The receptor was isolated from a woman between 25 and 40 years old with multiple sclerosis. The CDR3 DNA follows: TGTGCCAGCAGCCGCCGACCCTACTCCTACAATGAGCAGTTCTTC. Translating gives CASSRRPYSYNEQFF.